The TCR beta chain under discussion was sequenced for a study of T-cell memory formation after mild COVID-19. With 5 bases removed from V and 0 bases from J, the gap between germline ends came to 7 bases. Germline CDR1 is MNHNY and CDR2 is SVGAGI (reference sequence). This CDR3 contains 13 residues. From the 5' RACE reads, TCRdb called clonotypes with MiXCR, one entry per CDR3 protein. The sample lists roughly 80,000 distinct CDR3 sequences; 20% to 30% were seen once. The receptor comes from a man aged 18 to 30 who had mild COVID-19 (a few samples of this study predate the infection). Cell type and time point are not known. This chain connects TRBV6-6 to TRBJ1-1; D gene ambiguous. The source material was PBMCs or a T cell subset sorted from them (not recorded which). The CDR3 protein is CASSDNMNTEAFF. The CDR3 nucleotides read TGTGCCAGCAGTGACAACATGAACACTGAAGCTTTCTTT.